The present entry profiles one T cell receptor beta chain with its context. This clone's antigen is unknown. The record has no base qualities; no much larger clone is one base away. The data originate from a study of shared clonotypes between healthy human individuals (dated by TCRdb to about 2020). Regarding the study in general: The cohort comprised a couple of women and a few men aged 18 to 49 years. For each donor, CD4 naive and CD4 memory were each run on three plates, CD8 naive on two plates, and CD8 memory on one plate. The study deeply sequenced blood TCR repertoires of five healthy adults to estimate repertoire size and the extent of clonotype sharing between individuals. To increase sequencing depth and limit assay-specific biases, different laboratories used diverse techniques to prepare libraries and sequence TCR repertoires. Between about 0.94 and 10 billion PBMCs per donor were obtained by leukapheresis. Study-wide findings and limitations: Clonotypes shared by all four sorted-subset donors showed higher generation probabilities than non-shared clonotypes. Rarefaction of sorted-subset datasets indicated incomplete sequencing despite the large sequencing depth. When four donors were compared, the shared fraction of clonotypes was around 5.1% for naive CD4, around 3.5% for naive CD8, 2.3% for memory CD4, and 0.4% for memory CD8. Pairwise subsampling led to the expectation that sequencing depth would affect the degree of clonotype sharing among donors. Because the study included a small number of donors, the genetic and exposure-history diversity represented was limited. Naive subsets generally had larger estimated clonotype richness than memory subsets. Sampling was limited to blood, and TCR repertoires in tissue likely differ from TCR repertoires in blood.

TCR CDR3 regions were amplified from genomic DNA by multiplex PCR using the deep immunoSEQ assay. Extracted genomic DNA from each cell subset was spread evenly across all wells of several immunoSEQ 96-well plates, with each plate serving as a replicate. For sorted subsets, roughly 200 ng genomic DNA, equal to about 30,000 T cell genomes, was loaded into each replicate PCR. The purified libraries were quantified using a Qubit 3.0 fluorometer, sized with a Bioanalyzer 2100, and then quantified again using the KAPA Library Quantification kit. A separate single-read 150-cycle Illumina NextSeq 550 flow cell was used to sequence each immunoSEQ 96-well plate. The original pipeline was this. Because the immunoSEQ output held only junctional sequences and lacked quality scores, the filtering could not match the filtering applied to full-length reads. Sequences were annotated with PyIR, a Python wrapper for IgBLAST v1.9, and V/J genes and CDR3 were assigned using IMGT germline references. Reads were removed for weak V/J assignments (E-value above 1e-6), missing CDR3, stop codons, out-of-frame junctions, or ambiguous translated residues. V3J clonotypes were defined as sequences sharing an identical inferred V gene, J gene, and CDR3 amino acid sequence. Percentage overlap between repertoires was calculated by dividing the number of shared unique clonotypes by the size of the smaller repertoire. Repertoire richness was assessed with RTK rarefaction, the Chao1 estimator, and Recon v2.1 estimates of unobserved clonotypes. For all TCRbeta clonotypes obtained by the gDNA method from a few donors, generation probabilities were computed with OLGA. This immuneACCESS table, as held by TCRdb, lists in-frame sequences with V and J called but not all clones. Of the missing ones, under half trace to an unresolved V gene in checked studies; the others have no known cause. The DNA was the basis for D and trimming; V, J and clone size are from that table. The sample table contains over a million clones; only one count was recorded for approximately 98% of them. In total, the top ten clones hold roughly 0.45% of the sample.

Donors were healthy HIV-negative adults with no recently reported acute infections or vaccinations. Every donor was a Caucasian adult living in Nashville, Tennessee, USA. Magnetic negative selection was used to enrich CD4+ T cells, after which naive cells were positively selected on CD45RA and the negative fraction became the memory subset. After blood collection by leukapheresis, PBMCs were isolated using Ficoll-Histopaque density gradient centrifugation and then cryopreserved in the vapor phase of liquid nitrogen. Analytical flow cytometry was used to check the purity and quantity of every magnetically sorted T cell population. From each sorted fraction, genomic DNA was isolated and quantified by UV absorbance on a Nanodrop 2000c. V drops 2 bases and J drops 7 bases, leaving 13 bases in between. Measured from the cysteine to the phenylalanine, the CDR3 is 14 residues long. Just the 42-base CDR3 DNA is kept, in frame starting at base 1. From a lookup of the germline V gene, CDR1 and CDR2 are SGHRS and YFSETQ.

The chain employs TRBV5-1 and TRBJ2-1; TRBD1 might be the D gene, on 5 matching bases. Sequencing used naive CD4+ T cells sorted from blood. The intended sense of this specimen's cell subset or site label: CD45RA+ positively selected. The source is a man aged 25-45 years in good health. The sequenced DNA: TGCGCCAGCAGCTTAGGGGCCACGGCGAATGAGCAGTTCTTC. Its product reads: CASSLGATANEQFF.